Listed here are 20 T cell receptor beta chains from one sample, sequenced in a study of tissue T cells after allogeneic stem cell transplantation. The table came from immunoSEQ multiplex PCR; TCRdb's copy has only in-frame clones and leaves some out. Seen here are 6,500 to 10,000 clones, 35% to 60% observed once, and the top ten hold 8.4%. Noted time point: mouse harvest day 7 after allogeneic transplant. Tail vein injection delivered 10^7 T-cell-depleted bone marrow cells and 10^6 splenic CD5+ T cells. Sample: gut tissue. The receptor set was obtained from a female BALB/c mouse given C57BL/6 T cells with graft-versus-host disease after an allogeneic hematopoietic cell transplant.

Remarks on this clone: Each gene name is a mouse one. The CDR3 end is not reached by the read, which stops 1 residue before it; the germline J gene fills it in. The rearrangement links TRBV26 to TRBJ2-1; TRBD1 aligns across 8 bases. The CDR3 covers 14 residues. V shed 2 bases and J 5 bases; nucleotides not matched to a gene: 2. CDR1 is KGHPV, CDR2 FQNQEV, per germline (reference sequence). The sequenced part of the CDR3 DNA is TGTGCCAGCAGTCTGGTGGGACAGGATGCTGAGCAGTTC. Its protein is CASSLVGQDAEQF. The complete CDR3 sequence is CASSLVGQDAEQFF.

To note about this clone: Gene names and germline refer to mouse. The read ends 1 residue early relative to the CDR3; the germline J gene fills the gap. This chain joins TRBV26 and TRBJ1-3; D gene ambiguous. Trimming removed 3 bases at V and 0 bases at J, with 6 bases between. The germline V gene has CDR1 KGHPV and CDR2 FQNQEV (reference sequence). This CDR3 comprises 14 residues. CDR3 sequence reads: CASSLSNSGNTLYF. The sequenced CDR3 bases are TGTGCCAGCAGTCTTAGTAATTCTGGAAATACGCTCTAT.

The sample holds one count of this clone. Mouse gene names apply. CDR3 in amino acids: CASSKLGESQNTLYF. The CDR3 bases that were read are TGTGCCAGCTCTAAGCTGGGGGAAAGTCAAAACACCTTGTAC. J is TRBJ2-4 and V is TRBV12-2; 7 nucleotides line up with TRBD2. The read terminates 1 residue before the CDR3 end, so the remaining end is supplied by the germline J gene. Looked up from germline, CDR1 is SGHLS and CDR2 is HYDKME. This CDR3 contains 15 residues. Unmatched junction bases numbered 5, after V lost 3 bases and J lost 0 bases.

Remarks on this clone: Gene and germline names: mouse. The CDR3 end is not reached by the read, which stops 1 residue before it; the germline J gene fills it in. The chain employs TRBV15 and TRBJ2-7, with a possible D match to TRBD1 (7 bases). The ends were cut back, 2 bases at V and 0 bases at J, with 11 bases in the middle. Looked up from germline, CDR1 is SGHND and CDR2 is FRSKSL. There are 15 residues in the CDR3. This CDR3 reads CASSLQGGSSYEQYF. The sequenced part of the CDR3 DNA is TGTGCCAGCAGTTTACAAGGGGGCAGCTCCTATGAACAGTAC.

The sample holds a few counts of this clone. Mouse gene names and germline throughout. The sequenced fragment ends 1 residue before the CDR3 boundary, so the rest is inferred from the germline J gene. This chain joins TRBV15 and TRBJ2-7; 11 bases agree with TRBD2. This CDR3 is built from 14 residues. The V segment lost 5 bases and the J segment 7 bases; nucleotides outside the gene matches: 7. The germline V gene encodes CDR1 SGHND and CDR2 FRSKSL. The CDR3 protein is CASSTGLGALEQYF. The covered CDR3 bases are TGTGCCAGCAGTACGGGACTGGGGGCGTTGGAACAGTAC.

Concerning this clone itself: Gene names refer to mouse genes. The read terminates 1 residue ahead of where the CDR3 ends, so the germline J gene completes it. The rearrangement joins TRBV12-1 to TRBJ2-7, with TRBD2 identical over 7 bases. The germline V gene encodes CDR1 SGHSN and CDR2 HYEKVE. This CDR3 is 14 amino acids long. Trimming cost V 2 bases and J 0 bases; bases outside gene matches: 3. CDR3 DNA, as far as it was read: TGTGCCAGCTCTCGACTGGGACCCTCCTATGAACAGTAC. As protein: CASSRLGPSYEQY. The whole CDR3 is CASSRLGPSYEQYF.

This clone was found a few times. The gene symbols are mouse symbols. The missing CDR3 end, 1 residue past where the read stops, is filled in from the germline J gene. The chain links TRBV3 to TRBJ1-1; 10 nucleotides match TRBD1. CDR3 length: 15 amino acids. Germline V lookup: CDR1 SNHLY, CDR2 FYNGKV (reference sequence). J gave up 1 base and V 5 bases, and 4 bases lay outside the gene matches. The CDR3 here is CASSPDRGRNTEVFF. CDR3 bases read: TGTGCCAGCAGCCCCGACAGGGGGCGAAACACAGAAGTCTTC.

This clone was counted once. Each gene name is a mouse one. The read ends 1 residue early relative to the CDR3; the germline J gene fills the gap. This sequence joins TRBV26 and TRBJ2-3; the match to TRBD1 covers 11 bases. V lost 6 bases and J lost 4; bases outside the gene matches: 0. The CDR3 runs 13 residues. Germline CDR1 KGHPV, CDR2 FQNQEV (reference sequence). The sequenced part of the CDR3 DNA is TGTGCCAGCAGGGACAGGGGGCCAGAAACGCTGTAT. It specifies CASRDRGPETLY. The full CDR3 reads CASRDRGPETLYF.

In regard to this clone: Genes and germline are mouse. The DNA ends 1 residue before the CDR3 does, and the rest of the CDR3 is filled in from the germline J gene. The gene calls are TRBV3 and TRBJ2-4, with a possible D match to TRBD2 (6 bases). The CDR3 is 13 amino acids. Germline-derived CDR1 and CDR2 are SNHLY and FYNGKV (reference sequence). V was clipped by 7 bases and J by 0 bases, with 8 bases between them. CDR3 DNA (partial): TGTGCCAGCAAAACTGGGAGTCAAAACACCTTGTAC. Translated, it gives CASKTGSQNTLY. The whole CDR3 sequence is CASKTGSQNTLYF.

With respect to this clone: The gene names here belong to mouse. The CDR3 extends 1 residue past the end of the read, so its final part is completed from the germline J gene. The gene calls are TRBV3 and TRBJ2-3; the D gene could be TRBD1 or TRBD2 (6 bases each). This CDR3 spans 15 amino acids. Trimming shortened V by 2 bases and J by 0 bases, and 9 bases separated the two germline ends. Per the germline V gene, CDR1 is SNHLY and CDR2 is FYNGKV (reference sequence). CDR3 region: CASSLQGTSAETLYF. Incomplete CDR3 DNA: TGTGCCAGCAGCTTACAGGGGACTAGTGCAGAAACGCTGTAT. Together with reference TRBV3 and TRBJ2-3, the CDR3 gives the full variable domain: GPKVLQIPSHQIIDMGQMVTLNCDPVSNHLYFYWYKQILGQQMEFLVNFYNGKVMEKSKLFKDQFSVERPDGSYFTLKIQPTALEDSAVYFCASSLQGTSAETLYFGSGTRLTVL.

Regarding this clone: Here the gene names and germline are mouse. The CDR3 extends 1 residue past the end of the read, so its final part is completed from the germline J gene. The J gene is TRBJ2-1, the V gene TRBV31; D remains ambiguous. Germline CDR1 GKSSPN, CDR2 SITVG. The CDR3 runs 12 residues. V was shortened by 1 base and J by 7 bases, with 8 bases between the two germline ends. CDR3 residues: CAWSRREAEQFF. Partial CDR3 DNA: TGTGCCTGGAGTCGCCGGGAAGCTGAGCAGTTC.

A note on this clone: The listed genes are named as in mouse. The read ends 1 residue early relative to the CDR3; the germline J gene fills the gap. The chain joins TRBV13-2 to TRBJ2-7; D may be TRBD1 or TRBD2 (7 bases each). The germline V and J ends were trimmed by 7 bases and 5 bases, with 10 bases remaining between them. This CDR3 has 11 amino acids. The germline V gene encodes CDR1 NNHNN and CDR2 SYGAGS (reference sequence). Partial CDR3 DNA: TGTGCCAGCCAGGGGGGGGATGAACAGTAC. Amino acid sequence: CASQGGDEQY. The full CDR3 reads CASQGGDEQYF.

In this sample, this clone is medium-sized. Mouse germline and gene names are used. The CDR3 goes on 1 residue after the read ends, and that part is filled in from the germline J gene. This sequence joins TRBV26 and TRBJ2-7; 8 bases match TRBD2. From germline, CDR1 is KGHPV and CDR2 FQNQEV (reference sequence). V was clipped by 4 bases and J by 0 bases; unmatched bases: 5. The CDR3 consists of 15 residues. The part of the CDR3 DNA that was read is TGTGCCAGCAGTCCTCACTGGGGGAGCTCCTATGAACAGTAC. Translation: CASSPHWGSSYEQY. The whole CDR3 protein reads CASSPHWGSSYEQYF. Based on the CDR3 plus reference TRBV26 and TRBJ2-7, the full variable domain is NSKVIQTPRYLVKGQGQKAKMRCIPEKGHPVVFWYQQNKNNEFKFLINFQNQEVLQQIDMTEKRFSAECPSNSPCSLEIQSSEAGDSALYLCASSPHWGSSYEQYFGPGTRLTVL.

This clone is deemed medium-sized (0.01 to 0.1%). Germline and genes here are mouse. The read stops 1 residue short of the end of the CDR3; the missing end is completed from the germline J gene. The chain employs TRBV13-1 and TRBJ2-4; TRBD2 matches 8 bases. The CDR3 consists of 14 residues. V gave up 4 bases and J gave up 0 bases; unmatched junction bases: 1. Germline CDR1 reads NSHNY; CDR2 reads SYGAGN. The CDR3 is CASSLGGSQNTLYF. The part of the CDR3 DNA that was read is TGTGCCAGCAGTCTGGGGGGAAGTCAAAACACCTTGTAC.

This clone rates as medium-sized. The gene names given are mouse names. The read comes to an end 1 residue before the CDR3 does, leaving the germline J gene to fill in the end. The genes are TRBV13-2 and TRBJ2-7; possible D gene TRBD1, 6 bases. V lost 4 bases and J 5 bases, leaving 7 bases between the germline ends. The CDR3 covers 11 residues. Germline V lookup: CDR1 NNHNN, CDR2 SYGAGS (reference sequence). The CDR3 DNA, read in part, is TGTGCCAGCGGTAACAGGGATGAACAGTAC. It translates to CASGNRDEQY. The whole CDR3 reads CASGNRDEQYF.

Details on this clone: Genes and germline come from the mouse. The read stops 1 residue short of the end of the CDR3; the missing end is completed from the germline J gene. The chain carries TRBV13-1 and TRBJ2-1, with D unclear. The germline CDR1 and CDR2 sequences are NSHNY and SYGAGN. There are 13 residues in the CDR3. Between the trimmed V and J ends, which lost 3 bases and 1 base, there was a span of 5 bases. Incomplete CDR3 DNA: TGTGCCAGCAGTGGGCAAAACTATGCTGAGCAGTTC. As protein: CASSGQNYAEQF. The CDR3 as a whole reads CASSGQNYAEQFF.

About this clone itself: Gene names and germline refer to mouse. The read ends 1 residue early relative to the CDR3; the germline J gene fills the gap. This chain joins TRBV26 and TRBJ2-5; 8 nucleotides line up with TRBD2. CDR3 length: 13 residues. J lost 3 bases, V lost 6 bases, and 2 bases had no gene match. Germline V gene sequence: CDR1 KGHPV, CDR2 FQNQEV (reference sequence). The chain's CDR3 is CASSRDWQDTQYF. The DNA read from the CDR3 is TGTGCCAGCAGCCGGGACTGGCAAGACACCCAGTAC.

A few counts support this clone. Germline and genes here are mouse. The read ends 1 residue shy of where the CDR3 ends; the end is completed using the germline J gene. The chain carries TRBV26 and TRBJ1-2; unclear D gene. The ends were cut back, 1 base at V and 6 bases at J, with 6 bases in the middle. Germline values: CDR1 KGHPV, CDR2 FQNQEV (reference sequence). This CDR3 has 12 amino acids. CDR3 bases read: TGTGCCAGCAGTCTGTTAGGCCCCGACTACACC. This encodes CASSLLGPDYT. Given in full, the CDR3 is CASSLLGPDYTF. Full variable domain (missing parts from reference TRBV26 and TRBJ1-2): NSKVIQTPRYLVKGQGQKAKMRCIPEKGHPVVFWYQQNKNNEFKFLINFQNQEVLQQIDMTEKRFSAECPSNSPCSLEIQSSEAGDSALYLCASSLLGPDYTFGSGTRLLVI.

For this clone: The listed genes are named as in mouse. The CDR3 end is not reached by the read, which stops 1 residue before it; the germline J gene fills it in. The chain combines TRBV4 with TRBJ2-5; 9 nucleotides align to TRBD2. With V trimmed by 4 bases and J by 3 bases, 2 bases remained unmatched. Germline V lookup: CDR1 LGHDT, CDR2 YNNKQL (reference sequence). The CDR3 runs 14 residues. The DNA read from the CDR3 is TGTGCCAGCAGCTTCTGGGGGGGGCAAGACACCCAGTAC. It encodes CASSFWGGQDTQY. The whole CDR3 sequence reads CASSFWGGQDTQYF.

Concerning this clone itself: The gene symbols are mouse symbols. Coverage ceases 1 residue before the CDR3 finishes, and the germline J gene fills in the end. V usage is TRBV26 and J usage is TRBJ2-5, with TRBD2 matching 7 bases. The germline V gene encodes CDR1 KGHPV and CDR2 FQNQEV (reference sequence). Trimming at V came to 3 bases and at J to 0 bases, leaving 3 bases not matched to a gene. This CDR3 has 15 residues. The part of the CDR3 DNA that was read is TGTGCCAGCAGTCTACTGGGGTTTAACCAAGACACCCAGTAC. It codes for CASSLLGFNQDTQY. The complete CDR3 protein is CASSLLGFNQDTQYF.